The clone carrying this T cell receptor (beta chain) was counted a few times. The antigen remains undetermined. Clones were read by immunoSEQ multiplex PCR, and TCRdb kept only the in-frame ones, dropping some. The repertoire includes over 75,000 clones, around 90% of them detected once, and about 0.3% sits in the top ten. The data were taken from a study of OX40 agonist ivuxolimab in advanced cancers. General study findings and limits: Near-lowest levels of clonal expansion characterized partial responders at 0.1-3.0 mg/kg. Average numbers of expanded clones were greater in CD8+ T cells than in CD4+.

The sample here was CD4+ or CD8+ T cells sorted from blood, taken in a trial of the OX40 agonist ivuxolimab. The sequence derives from an adult with an advanced solid tumor such as melanoma, head and neck, liver or kidney cancer.

CDR3 in amino acids: CASSLGTGLAGANTGELFF. In DNA, the CDR3 is TGTGCCAGCAGCTTAGGGACAGGACTAGCGGGAGCGAACACCGGGGAGCTGTTTTTT. The rearrangement joins TRBV27 to TRBJ2-2, with 13 bases identical to TRBD2. V lost 6 bases to trimming and J lost 0 bases; unmatched junction nucleotides: 10. Germline loops: CDR1 MNHEY, CDR2 SMNVEV (reference sequence). The CDR3 covers 19 residues.